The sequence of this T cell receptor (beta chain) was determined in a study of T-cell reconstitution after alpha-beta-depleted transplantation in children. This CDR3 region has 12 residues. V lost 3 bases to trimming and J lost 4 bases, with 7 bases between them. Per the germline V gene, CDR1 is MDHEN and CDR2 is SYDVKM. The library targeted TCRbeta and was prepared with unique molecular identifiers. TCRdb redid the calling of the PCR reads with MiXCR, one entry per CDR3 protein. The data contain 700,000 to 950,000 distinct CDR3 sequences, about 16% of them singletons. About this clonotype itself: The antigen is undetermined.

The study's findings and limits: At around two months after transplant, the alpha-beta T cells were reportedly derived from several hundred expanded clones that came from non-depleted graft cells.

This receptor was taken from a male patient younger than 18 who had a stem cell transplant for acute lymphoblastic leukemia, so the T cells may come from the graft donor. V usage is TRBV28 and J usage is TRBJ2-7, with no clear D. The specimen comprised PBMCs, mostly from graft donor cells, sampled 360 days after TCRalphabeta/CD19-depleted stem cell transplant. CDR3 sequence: CASSFFGYEQYF. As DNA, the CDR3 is TGTGCCAGCAGTTTCTTCGGTTACGAGCAGTACTTC.